A selection of T cell receptor beta chains follows, all from one sample in a study of spatial heterogeneity in lung cancer. TCRdb called the 5' RACE reads again in MiXCR, with one record for every CDR3 protein. The repertoire includes around 87,000 distinct CDR3 sequences, around 12% of them detected once, and roughly two fifths sits in the top ten. The material sequenced was PBMCs, taken at surgery. These TCRs come from a male donor with early-stage non-small cell lung cancer. The CDR3 runs from the conserved cysteine through the conserved F or W. The order of the fields is clone size, D gene, J gene, V gene, CDR3 protein, CDR3 DNA. D genes are given only for firm matches. Size is stated for part of the rows, as once, few or many counts, or as a class when the clone is expanded.

NA,NA,TRBJ2-1,TRBV27,CASSVERDPYNEQFF,TGTGCCAGCAGTGTCGAAAGAGACCCCTACAATGAGCAGTTCTTC
NA,NA,TRBJ1-4,TRBV28,CASNRDGINEKLFF,TGTGCCAGCAACCGGGACGGAATTAATGAAAAACTGTTTTTT
few,NA,TRBJ2-1,TRBV5-1,CASSFEQGYYNEQFF,TGCGCCAGCAGCTTTGAACAGGGCTACTACAATGAGCAGTTCTTC
many,NA,TRBJ2-1,TRBV20-1,CSARDLGSAAGGNEQFF,TGCAGTGCTAGAGATCTGGGTAGCGCAGCGGGTGGCAATGAGCAGTTCTTC
NA,NA,TRBJ2-2,TRBV7-3,CASSLGGANTGELFF,TGTGCCAGCAGCTTAGGGGGCGCGAACACCGGGGAGCTGTTTTTT
NA,NA,TRBJ1-5,TRBV20-1,CSADPPRGNQPQHF,TGCAGTGCCGACCCGCCGCGGGGCAATCAGCCCCAGCATTTT
many,TRBD2,TRBJ2-7,TRBV18,CASGGLAGEQYF,TGTGCCAGCGGGGGACTAGCCGGGGAGCAGTACTTC
NA,NA,TRBJ1-1,TRBV20-1,CSARGPFLSANTEAFF,TGCAGTGCTAGAGGGCCTTTCTTAAGCGCGAACACTGAAGCTTTCTTT
NA,TRBD1,TRBJ2-5,TRBV29-1,CSVERQGATQYF,TGCAGCGTTGAAAGACAGGGAGCGACCCAGTACTTC
many,NA,TRBJ2-7,TRBV27,CASARDLLGEQYF,TGTGCCAGCGCTAGGGACTTGCTGGGGGAGCAGTACTTC
NA,TRBD2,TRBJ2-3,TRBV2,CASAAGGAPSTDTQYF,TGTGCCAGCGCTGCCGGGGGGGCTCCTAGCACAGATACGCAGTATTTT
NA,NA,TRBJ1-1,TRBV24-1,CATNDGRREAFF,TGTGCCACCAATGATGGACGGAGAGAAGCTTTCTTT
once,TRBD1,TRBJ1-4,TRBV5-4,CASSLVGQGNEKLFF,TGTGCCAGCAGCTTGGTTGGACAGGGTAATGAAAAACTGTTTTTT
NA,NA,TRBJ1-1,TRBV7-9,CASSFQVEYVGTEAFF,TGTGCCAGCAGCTTCCAGGTCGAATATGTGGGCACTGAAGCTTTCTTT
NA,TRBD2,TRBJ2-7,TRBV11-2,CASSSGLAGPEQYF,TGTGCCAGCAGTTCGGGACTAGCGGGGCCCGAGCAGTACTTC
NA,TRBD1,TRBJ1-1,TRBV6-2/TRBV6-3,CASSYPASGGWDTEAFF,TGTGCCAGCAGTTACCCAGCGTCAGGGGGCTGGGACACTGAAGCTTTCTTT
NA,NA,TRBJ1-6,TRBV13,CASSLYRFSGSPLHF,TGTGCCAGCAGCTTATATCGCTTCTCGGGTTCACCCCTCCACTTT
few,NA,TRBJ1-2,TRBV5-1,CASSLGLAMDGYTF,TGCGCCAGCAGCTTGGGGTTAGCGATGGATGGCTACACCTTC
few,NA,TRBJ2-1,TRBV6-5,CASTERDEQFF,TGTGCCAGCACAGAAAGGGATGAGCAGTTCTTC
NA,NA,TRBJ2-2,TRBV25-1,CASGGRLANTGELFF,TGTGCCAGCGGCGGTCGACTAGCGAACACCGGGGAGCTGTTTTTT
NA,NA,TRBJ1-1,TRBV20-1,CSANAGMNTEAFF,TGCAGTGCCAATGCAGGGATGAACACTGAAGCTTTCTTT
few,NA,TRBJ2-4,TRBV4-3,CASSRNAGSDRAIQYF,TGCGCCAGCAGCCGTAATGCGGGGAGTGACAGAGCCATTCAGTACTTC
NA,NA,TRBJ2-7,TRBV7-2,CASSLDPVKPVF,TGTGCCAGCAGCTTAGATCCCGTTAAGCCAGTATTC
NA,TRBD2,TRBJ2-1,TRBV29-1,CSVKRPSGSNEQFF,TGCAGCGTTAAAAGGCCTAGCGGGAGCAATGAGCAGTTCTTC